These T cell receptor beta chains were read from a single sample in a study of regulatory T cells in long-lasting Graves disease. TCRdb passed the multiplex PCR reads through MiXCR, listing each CDR3 protein once. Of roughly 410,000 distinct CDR3 sequences in the sample, over 12% were seen once. These data were likewise used in another study, on T cells in Graves' hyperthyroidism and ophthalmopathy.

Sequencing was performed on peripheral blood mononuclear cells (PBMCs), taken at new diagnosis, from a patient treated with antithyroid drugs. These receptor sequences come from a woman aged 35 to 49 with Graves disease. Both conserved end residues are part of each CDR3. D genes are given only for firm matches. Some rows have no size entry. The others give once, few or many, or a class for an expanded clone.

>-|TRBV11-2|TRBD2|TRBJ2-1
CASSRTSGSLGSIIRVRGEQFF
TGTGCCAGCAGCCGGACTAGCGGGAGTTTGGGTTCGATAATCAGGGTTCGTGGGGAGCAGTTCTTC
>once|TRBV2|-|TRBJ1-2
CASSGSQGFGYTF
TGTGCCAGCAGTGGTTCACAGGGATTTGGCTACACCTTC
>few|TRBV27|-|TRBJ2-1
CASSLLGGPQFF
TGTGCCAGCAGTTTATTGGGGGGCCCACAGTTCTTC
>few|TRBV6-2/TRBV6-3|-|TRBJ2-7
CASSLSESHPYEQYF
TGTGCCAGCAGCCTTAGCGAAAGCCACCCCTACGAGCAGTACTTC
>many|TRBV11-3|TRBD1|TRBJ1-1
CASSPGTGETEAFF
TGTGCCAGCAGCCCCGGGACAGGGGAAACTGAAGCTTTCTTT
>many|TRBV7-8|TRBD2|TRBJ2-3
CASSLTAGAPQSQYF
TGTGCCAGCAGCCTGACAGCGGGAGCCCCCCAGTCGCAGTATTTT
>many|TRBV9|-|TRBJ2-1
CASSVGLVDTYNEQFF
TGTGCCAGCAGCGTAGGACTAGTTGATACCTACAATGAGCAGTTCTTC
>many|TRBV6-5|-|TRBJ1-5
CASSLVGASNQPQHF
TGTGCCAGCAGTTTGGTAGGGGCTAGCAATCAGCCCCAGCATTTT
>few|TRBV20-1|TRBD1|TRBJ1-2
CSASRAGGGYGYTF
TGCAGTGCTAGTAGGGCAGGGGGTGGCTATGGCTACACCTTC
>many|TRBV7-2|-|TRBJ2-1
CASSARLVYNEQFF
TGTGCCAGCAGCGCACGACTAGTTTACAATGAGCAGTTCTTC
>few|TRBV29-1|-|TRBJ2-7
CSVEDQISYEQYF
TGCAGCGTTGAAGATCAGATCTCCTACGAGCAGTACTTC
>few|TRBV20-1|-|TRBJ1-1
CSAWTENTEAFF
TGCAGTGCTTGGACAGAGAACACTGAAGCTTTCTTT
>many|TRBV7-2|-|TRBJ2-5
CASRGATWETQYF
TGTGCCAGCCGAGGTGCGACTTGGGAGACCCAGTACTTC
>many|TRBV20-1|-|TRBJ2-7
CSASPAVDNIGQYF
TGCAGTGCTAGTCCCGCTGTAGATAACATTGGGCAGTACTTC
>many|TRBV29-1|-|TRBJ2-1
CSVESGWGSEQFF
TGCAGCGTTGAAAGTGGGTGGGGCAGTGAGCAGTTCTTC
>-|TRBV28|-|TRBJ2-5
CASSHSMKWETQYF
TGTGCCAGCAGCCATTCTATGAAGTGGGAGACCCAGTACTTC
>many|TRBV28|TRBD2|TRBJ2-7
CASSPGTSGRAYEQYF
TGTGCCAGCAGTCCCGGGACTAGCGGGAGGGCTTACGAGCAGTACTTC
>-|TRBV28|TRBD1|TRBJ1-5
CAGGTGNQPQHF
TGTGCCGGCGGGACAGGGAATCAGCCCCAGCATTTT
>once|TRBV5-6|-|TRBJ2-4
CASSLTHLGVAKNIQYF
TGTGCCAGCAGCTTGACCCACCTCGGGGTGGCCAAAAACATTCAGTACTTC
>few|TRBV9|-|TRBJ2-7
CASSAAGDGTYEQYF
TGTGCCAGCAGCGCAGCAGGGGACGGTACCTACGAGCAGTACTTC
>-|TRBV6-2/TRBV6-3|-|TRBJ2-1
CASRVLGAEDEQFF
TGTGCCAGCAGGGTGCTTGGGGCGGAGGATGAGCAGTTCTTC
>many|TRBV11-3|-|TRBJ2-2
CASSPSAGRRRTGELFF
TGTGCCAGCAGCCCATCAGCAGGACGGAGGAGAACCGGGGAGCTGTTTTTT
>many|TRBV2|-|TRBJ2-3
CASSPRTPQDTQYF
TGTGCCAGCAGTCCCCGAACGCCCCAAGATACGCAGTATTTT
>many|TRBV12-3/TRBV12-4|-|TRBJ2-2
CASSINSDTGELFF
TGTGCCAGCAGCATCAACTCAGACACCGGGGAGCTGTTTTTT
>-|TRBV28|TRBD1|TRBJ1-2
CATLRQGILKYGYTF
TGTGCCACCCTGAGACAGGGGATATTGAAATATGGCTACACCTTC
>-|TRBV2|TRBD2|TRBJ2-7
CASSVILAASYEQYF
TGTGCCAGCAGTGTAATACTAGCGGCCTCCTACGAGCAGTACTTC
>many|TRBV12-3/TRBV12-4|-|TRBJ2-7
CASSQSVTNEQYF
TGTGCCAGCAGCCAAAGTGTCACCAACGAGCAGTACTTC
>few|TRBV7-2|-|TRBJ2-3
CASSLVSSRRGGTQYF
TGTGCCAGCAGCTTAGTTAGCTCCAGGAGGGGGGGTACGCAGTATTTT
>many|TRBV3-1|-|TRBJ1-1
CASSQPRAGSTEAFF
TGTGCCAGCAGCCAACCCCGGGCAGGCTCCACTGAAGCTTTCTTT
>many|TRBV12-5|TRBD1|TRBJ2-3
CASGRDRLTDTQYF
TGTGCTAGTGGCCGGGACAGGCTGACAGATACGCAGTATTTT
>many|TRBV12-3/TRBV12-4|TRBD2|TRBJ2-7
CASSLERGPYEQYF
TGTGCCAGCAGTTTGGAGCGGGGACCCTACGAGCAGTACTTC
>many|TRBV18|TRBD2|TRBJ2-1
CASSPLAGGPDNEQFF
TGTGCCAGCTCACCACTAGCGGGAGGGCCAGACAATGAGCAGTTCTTC
>many|TRBV7-3|TRBD2|TRBJ2-3
CASSLGLATDTQYF
TGTGCCAGCAGCCTGGGACTAGCGACAGATACGCAGTATTTT
>many|TRBV11-2|-|TRBJ1-4
CASSLDMNNEKLFF
TGTGCCAGCAGCTTAGACATGAATAATGAAAAACTGTTTTTT
>few|TRBV27|-|TRBJ2-3
CASRDSNTDTQYF
TGTGCCAGCAGGGACAGCAACACAGATACGCAGTATTTT
>-|TRBV4-3|-|TRBJ1-2
CASSQESRNYNYGYTF
TGCGCCAGCAGCCAAGAGAGCAGGAATTATAACTATGGCTACACCTTC
>-|TRBV13|TRBD1|TRBJ1-2
CASSPGQGASFYGYTF
TGTGCCAGCAGCCCAGGACAGGGGGCAAGCTTCTATGGCTACACCTTC
>many|TRBV7-8|-|TRBJ1-5
CASSLDRDQPQHF
TGTGCCAGCAGCTTAGACAGGGATCAGCCCCAGCATTTT
>-|TRBV3-1|-|TRBJ1-5
CASSQVRGQPQHF
TGTGCCAGCAGCCAAGTTAGGGGACAGCCCCAGCATTTT
>many|TRBV7-9|-|TRBJ2-3
CASTRGADTQYF
TGTGCCAGCACCAGAGGCGCTGATACGCAGTATTTT
>many|TRBV12-3/TRBV12-4|TRBD1|TRBJ2-7
CASSPGTGRYEQYF
TGTGCCAGCAGTCCAGGGACAGGGCGCTACGAGCAGTACTTC
>-|TRBV4-1|TRBD2|TRBJ2-3
CASSFKGTSGRPSTDTQYF
TGCGCCAGCAGCTTCAAAGGGACTAGCGGGAGGCCATCCACAGATACGCAGTATTTT